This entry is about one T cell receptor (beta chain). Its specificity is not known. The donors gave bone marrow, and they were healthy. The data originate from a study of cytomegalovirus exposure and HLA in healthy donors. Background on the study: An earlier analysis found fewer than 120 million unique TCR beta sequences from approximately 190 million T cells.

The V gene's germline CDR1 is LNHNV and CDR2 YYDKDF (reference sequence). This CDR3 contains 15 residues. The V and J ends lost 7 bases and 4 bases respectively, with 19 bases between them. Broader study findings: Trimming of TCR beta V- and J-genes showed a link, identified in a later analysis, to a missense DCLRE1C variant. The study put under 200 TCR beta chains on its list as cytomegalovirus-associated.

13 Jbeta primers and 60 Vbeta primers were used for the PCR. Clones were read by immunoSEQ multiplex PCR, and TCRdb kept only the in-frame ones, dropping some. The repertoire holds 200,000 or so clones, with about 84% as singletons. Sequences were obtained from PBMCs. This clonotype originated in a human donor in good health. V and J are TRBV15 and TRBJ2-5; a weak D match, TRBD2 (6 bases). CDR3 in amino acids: CATNAATMGGETQYF. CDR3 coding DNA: TGTGCCACCAACGCGGCCACCATGGGAGGAGAGACCCAGTACTTC.